A selection of T cell receptor beta chains follows, all from one sample in a study of CD8+ T cells in alopecia areata. The protocol was immunoSEQ multiplex PCR, while the TCRdb copy is restricted to in-frame clones and leaves out a portion. The sample holds some 180,000 clones, roughly 63% seen once. The sample here was CD4+ T cells sorted from blood, taken at week 0. These receptors were taken from a human donor with alopecia areata. Both conserved end residues are part of each CDR3. The D gene is left open where the match is weak. Clone size is shown for a subset of rows, as once, few, many or a class of expanded clone.

TRBV30,TRBJ1-1,TRBD1,.,CAWSRDRSVPRAFF,TGTGCCTGGAGCCGGGACAGGTCCGTCCCGCGAGCTTTCTTT
TRBV29-1,TRBJ2-7,.,few,CSVAVTPYEQYF,TGCAGCGTTGCTGTCACCCCCTACGAGCAGTACTTC
TRBV4-3,TRBJ1-1,TRBD1,few,CASSPDRDTEAFF,TGCGCCAGCAGCCCGGACAGGGACACTGAAGCTTTCTTT
TRBV29-1,TRBJ2-5,TRBD1,.,CSEGQGETQYF,TGCAGCGAAGGACAGGGGGAGACCCAGTACTTC
TRBV30,TRBJ2-1,TRBD1,.,CAWDPGLTGGSTYNEQFF,TGTGCCTGGGATCCTGGACTCACAGGGGGTTCTACGTACAATGAGCAGTTCTTC
TRBV4-3,TRBJ1-5,.,.,CASSQDQGREQPQHF,TGCGCCAGCAGCCAAGATCAGGGCAGGGAACAGCCCCAGCATTTT
TRBV14,TRBJ1-2,TRBD1,few,CASSQGQHGYTF,TGTGCCAGCAGCCAGGGACAGCATGGCTACACCTTC
TRBV19,TRBJ1-4,.,.,CASSFWADEEKLFF,TGTGCCAGTAGTTTTTGGGCAGACGAAGAAAAACTGTTTTTT
TRBV30,TRBJ2-2,.,.,CAWSVQSYTGELFF,TGTGCCTGGAGTGTTCAGTCCTACACCGGGGAGCTGTTTTTT
TRBV27,TRBJ2-5,.,.,CASSLRMEETQYF,TGTGCCAGCAGTTTGCGAATGGAAGAGACCCAGTACTTC
TRBV29-1,TRBJ1-1,.,.,CSVSDRLNTEAFF,TGCAGCGTTTCAGACAGGTTGAACACTGAAGCTTTCTTT
TRBV14,TRBJ2-5,.,many,CASNSLGTTQETQYF,TGTGCCAGCAACTCACTCGGGACAACACAAGAGACCCAGTACTTC
TRBV9,TRBJ1-1,.,.,CASSVGHLQNTEAFF,TGTGCCAGCAGCGTGGGACACCTTCAGAACACTGAAGCTTTCTTT
TRBV29-1,TRBJ1-5,.,.,CSVEGAGVGQPQHF,TGCAGCGTCGAGGGCGCGGGTGTCGGTCAGCCCCAGCATTTT
TRBV13,TRBJ2-7,.,.,CASSLGKLPYEQYF,TGTGCCAGCAGCTTAGGAAAACTCCCCTACGAGCAGTACTTC
TRBV2,TRBJ2-3,.,.,CASSDRGVGTDTQYF,TGTGCCAGCAGTGATCGCGGGGTAGGCACAGATACGCAGTATTTT
TRBV15,TRBJ2-3,.,.,CATSRYADTQYF,TGTGCCACCAGCAGATACGCAGATACGCAGTATTTT
TRBV6-6,TRBJ2-7,.,.,CASSYPRGGTYEQYF,TGTGCCAGCAGTTACCCAAGAGGGGGAACCTACGAGCAGTACTTC
TRBV5-1,TRBJ2-7,TRBD2,.,CASSSSVGGERHEQYF,TGCGCCAGCAGCTCCTCGGTCGGGGGGGAAAGGCACGAGCAGTACTTC
TRBV5-4,TRBJ1-6,TRBD1,.,CASSQAGQGSLVSPLHF,TGTGCCAGCAGCCAAGCGGGACAGGGGTCCTTGGTTTCACCCCTCCACTTT
TRBV4-3,TRBJ2-3,TRBD2,.,CASSPRTSGTHTDTQYF,TGCGCCAGCAGCCCGAGGACTAGCGGGACCCACACAGATACGCAGTATTTT
TRBV7-2,TRBJ1-1,.,.,CASSLVRNTEAFF,TGTGCCAGCAGCTTAGTTAGGAACACTGAAGCTTTCTTT
TRBV18,TRBJ2-1,.,few,CASSPPLTGGYNEQFF,TGTGCCAGCTCACCACCTTTGACAGGAGGATACAATGAGCAGTTCTTC
TRBV30,TRBJ1-1,TRBD1,.,CAWNRQGGTEAFF,TGTGCCTGGAACCGACAGGGTGGGACTGAAGCTTTCTTT
TRBV7-2,TRBJ2-3,.,few,CASSQEASTDTQYF,TGTGCCAGCAGTCAGGAGGCCAGCACAGATACGCAGTATTTT
TRBV7-2,TRBJ1-2,.,.,CASSSWTVTSGYTF,TGTGCCAGCAGCTCGTGGACAGTTACTAGTGGCTACACCTTC
TRBV29-1,TRBJ1-1,.,.,CSVVGRRNTEAFF,TGCAGCGTTGTCGGACGGAGGAACACTGAAGCTTTCTTT
TRBV4-3,TRBJ2-7,.,few,CASSQEADYYEQYF,TGCGCCAGCAGCCAAGAGGCAGATTATTACGAGCAGTACTTC
TRBV5-1,TRBJ2-7,TRBD2,once,CASSSSTSGVHEQYF,TGCGCCAGCAGCTCCTCGACTAGCGGGGTTCACGAGCAGTACTTC
TRBV6-5,TRBJ2-5,.,.,CASSWTSQETQYF,TGTGCCAGCAGTTGGACTTCCCAAGAGACCCAGTACTTC
TRBV25-1,TRBJ2-2,TRBD1,.,CASRPDRVGTGELFF,TGTGCCAGCAGACCCGACAGGGTCGGGACCGGGGAGCTGTTTTTT
TRBV5-1,TRBJ2-2,.,.,CASSSENTGELFF,TGCGCCAGCAGCTCCGAAAACACCGGGGAGCTGTTTTTT
TRBV29-1,TRBJ1-5,.,.,CSVAAGVYQPQHF,TGCAGCGTTGCCGCGGGGGTCTATCAGCCCCAGCATTTT
TRBV10-2,TRBJ2-5,.,.,CASSELNVWETQYF,TGCGCCAGCAGTGAGTTGAACGTTTGGGAGACCCAGTACTTC
TRBV29-1,TRBJ2-3,TRBD2,.,CSVELAGGRGTQYF,TGCAGCGTTGAACTAGCGGGGGGGCGTGGTACGCAGTATTTT
TRBV7-8,TRBJ2-3,.,once,CASSLQGSFTDTQYF,TGTGCCAGCAGCCTACAGGGCTCTTTCACAGATACGCAGTATTTT
TRBV10-3,TRBJ1-1,TRBD1,few,CATGTGGENTEAFF,TGTGCCACGGGGACAGGGGGCGAGAACACTGAAGCTTTCTTT
TRBV15,TRBJ2-1,.,few,CATSRDLTDNEQFF,TGTGCCACCAGCAGAGATCTTACCGACAATGAGCAGTTCTTC
TRBV9,TRBJ2-3,.,few,CASSVGRGTTDTQYF,TGTGCCAGCAGCGTAGGGAGGGGGACCACAGATACGCAGTATTTT
TRBV29-1,TRBJ1-2,.,.,CSVRNLGLNPAGYTF,TGCAGCGTTCGCAACCTGGGGCTAAACCCAGCTGGCTACACCTTC
TRBV5-5,TRBJ2-3,.,.,CASSLVGGASTDTQYF,TGTGCCAGCAGCTTGGTAGGCGGGGCCAGCACAGATACGCAGTATTTT
TRBV4-3,TRBJ1-1,TRBD1,.,CASSQTQGASEAFF,TGCGCCAGCAGCCAGACACAGGGGGCGTCTGAAGCTTTCTTT
TRBV11-2,TRBJ2-5,.,.,CASRRGASETQYF,TGTGCCAGCAGGAGGGGGGCGTCAGAGACCCAGTACTTC
TRBV29-1,TRBJ2-3,.,.,CSGGRSTDTQYF,TGCAGCGGGGGACGGAGCACAGATACGCAGTATTTT
TRBV29-1,TRBJ2-7,TRBD1,.,CSVERGTGGSYEQYF,TGCAGCGTTGAGAGGGGGACAGGGGGTTCCTACGAGCAGTACTTC
TRBV23-1,TRBJ1-5,TRBD1,.,CASSHPTGIDQPQHF,TGCGCCAGCAGTCACCCGACAGGGATCGATCAGCCCCAGCATTTT
TRBV10-3,TRBJ2-6,TRBD1,.,CAISPGQGKSGANVLTF,TGTGCCATCAGCCCGGGACAGGGGAAGTCTGGGGCCAACGTCCTGACTTTC
TRBV29-1,TRBJ1-2,TRBD1,.,CSVDKQGAYGYTF,TGCAGCGTTGATAAACAGGGGGCGTATGGCTACACCTTC